A single sample gave rise to the 25 T cell receptor beta chains below, sequenced in a study of blood T cell repertoires in COVID-19. Assay used: immunoSEQ multiplex PCR; TCRdb lists only in-frame clones, some missing. This sample has roughly 160,000 clones, with 70% to 90% found just once. Input material: peripheral blood. These receptors were obtained from a man of 80 years or more with COVID-19, enrolled during active disease.

The chain uses TRBV6-5 and TRBJ2-3; TRBD1 matches at 9 bases. CDR1 MNHEY and CDR2 SVGAGI come from the germline V gene. This CDR3 has 14 residues. V lost 11 bases and J lost 3; bases outside the gene matches: 9. The CDR3 here is CAVETGGITDTQYF. The CDR3 nucleotides read TGTGCCGTTGAGACAGGGGGTATAACAGATACGCAGTATTTT.

J is TRBJ1-1 and V is TRBV5-1; 9 bases line up with TRBD1. Looked up from germline, CDR1 is SGHRS and CDR2 is YFSETQ. The length of the CDR3 is 14 residues. Trimming removed 6 bases from V and 3 bases from J; junction bases left unmatched: 6. CDR3 in DNA: TGCGCCAGCACCAGGGACAGGGAAGACACTGAAGCTTTCTTT. Amino acid sequence: CASTRDREDTEAFF.

The chain combines TRBV6-6 with TRBJ1-4; D possibly corresponds to TRBD1 (5 bases). Germline values: CDR1 MNHNY, CDR2 SVGAGI (reference sequence). This CDR3 has 13 amino acids. Trimming took 7 bases from V and 4 from J, leaving 10 bases between them. The CDR3 DNA reads as TGTGCCAGCACCCAAAGGGGTAATGAAAAACTGTTTTTT. Residues: CASTQRGNEKLFF.

The rearrangement joins TRBV21-1 to TRBJ2-5; the table's D call, TRBD2, has no DNA check behind it. TRBV21-1 is a listed pseudogene. CDR3 length: 14 amino acids. The CDR3 protein is CAGTLASGVETQYF. The CDR3 nucleotides read TGTGCCGGAACTTTAGCTAGCGGGGTAGAGACCCAGTACTTC.

This chain joins TRBV7-9 and TRBJ2-1; D call uncertain. The CDR3 runs 13 residues. V gave up 4 bases and J gave up 5 bases, with 9 bases separating them. CDR1 and CDR2 (germline): SEHNR, FQNEAQ (reference sequence). CDR3 sequence reads: CASSSVENNEQFF. CDR3 in DNA: TGTGCCAGCAGCTCCGTGGAGAACAATGAGCAGTTCTTC.

The J gene is TRBJ2-4, the V gene TRBV7-9, with 10 nucleotides matching TRBD1. Per the germline V gene, CDR1 is SEHNR and CDR2 is FQNEAQ (reference sequence). The length of the CDR3 is 19 residues. After removal of 1 base from V and 0 bases from J, the junction contained 9 bases not matched to a gene. The CDR3 nucleotides read TGTGCCAGCAGCTTAGTGGGACAGGGGCTACCTTTAGCCAAAAACATTCAGTACTTC. Protein: CASSLVGQGLPLAKNIQYF.

The chain combines TRBV7-2 with TRBJ2-3; 7 nucleotides align to TRBD2. Germline CDR1 is SGHTA and CDR2 is FQGNSA. This CDR3 region has 12 residues. Trimming took 5 bases from V and 9 from J; bases not matched to a gene: 5. The chain's CDR3 is CASSPQRGTQYF. Written as DNA, the CDR3 is TGTGCCAGCAGCCCTCAGCGGGGAACGCAGTATTTT.

The genes are TRBV15 and TRBJ1-5; a weak D match, TRBD1 (5 bases). Germline V CDR1 and CDR2: LNHNV, YYDKDF (reference sequence). The CDR3 has 16 residues. V lost 1 base and J 0 bases, leaving 10 bases between the germline ends. CDR3 bases: TGTGCCACCAGCAGAGGTTCGGGGGGTAGCAATCAGCCCCAGCATTTT. Its translation: CATSRGSGGSNQPQHF.

The V gene is TRBV3-1 (or the pseudogene TRBV3-2), the J gene TRBJ1-1; 8 nucleotides align to TRBD1. V lost 2 bases and J lost 1; bases outside the gene matches: 3. There are 15 residues in the CDR3. Germline CDR1 LGHDT, CDR2 YNNKEL (reference sequence). DNA of the CDR3: TGTGCCAGCAGCCAATGGGACAGGAGGAACACTGAAGCTTTCTTT. It is translated as CASSQWDRRNTEAFF.

The chain links TRBV18 to TRBJ1-5, with D perhaps matching TRBD1 (6 bases). The CDR3 has 15 amino acids. CDR1 is KGHSH and CDR2 is LQKENI in the germline V gene. Trimming left V 3 bases short and J 1 base short, with 10 bases between. DNA of the CDR3: TGTGCCAGCTCACCGGGGGCTAGGAGCAATCAGCCCCAGCATTTT. Its protein is CASSPGARSNQPQHF.

This rearrangement joins TRBV7-2 to TRBJ1-2; 8 nucleotides line up with TRBD1. The length of the CDR3 is 16 residues. Trimming removed 4 bases from V and 4 bases from J; junction bases left unmatched: 11. In germline, CDR1 is SGHTA, CDR2 FQGNSA. The DNA for the CDR3 is TGTGCCAGCAGCTGGCTACCGGGACAGGCCACCTATGGCTACACCTTC. Protein: CASSWLPGQATYGYTF.

The chain combines TRBV7-3 with TRBJ2-1; D might be TRBD1 (6 bases). Looked up from germline, CDR1 is SGHTA and CDR2 is FQGTGA. Trimming stripped 4 bases from V and 5 bases from J, with 12 bases between. There are 14 residues in the CDR3. The CDR3 reads CASSSQGAHNEQFF. As DNA, the CDR3 is TGTGCCAGCAGCTCACAGGGAGCCCACAATGAGCAGTTCTTC.

The rearrangement uses TRBV5-1 and TRBJ2-3; 8 nucleotides align to TRBD2. After removal of 7 bases from V and 0 bases from J, the junction contained 10 bases not matched to a gene. Germline lookup yields CDR1 SGHRS and CDR2 YFSETQ. The CDR3 extends over 16 amino acids. CDR3 sequence (DNA): TGCGCCAGCGCCGGGGGGGCGTCGTGGAGCACAGATACGCAGTATTTT. Amino acids: CASAGGASWSTDTQYF.

The gene calls are TRBV7-2 and TRBJ1-6; D might be TRBD1 (5 bases). The CDR3 contains 16 residues. CDR1 is SGHTA, CDR2 FQGNSA, per germline. Trimming took off 1 base at V and 6 bases at J, with 13 bases between the two ends. The CDR3 DNA sequence: TGTGCCAGCAGCTTAGACGGGGGGAAGATTAATTCACCCCTCCACTTT. This gives the protein CASSLDGGKINSPLHF.

This sequence joins TRBV11-3 and TRBJ2-7; 7 nucleotides match TRBD2. The germline V gene encodes CDR1 SGHNT and CDR2 YENEEA. Germline trimming cut 5 bases from V and 5 bases from J; bases unmatched to any gene: 9. This CDR3 comprises 14 residues. The CDR3 nucleotides are TGTGCCAGCAGCGGAGATGAAGGGAGGGACGAGCAGTACTTC. Protein sequence: CASSGDEGRDEQYF.

The rearrangement links TRBV2 to TRBJ2-3; 14 bases align to TRBD2. CDR3 length equals 16 residues. Germline V gene data show CDR1 as SNHLY and CDR2 as FYNNEI. V shed 1 base and J 6 bases; nucleotides not matched to a gene: 3. Here the CDR3 reads CASSEGTSGGRDTQYF. CDR3 in DNA: TGTGCCAGCAGTGAAGGGACTAGCGGGGGGCGGGATACGCAGTATTTT.

The sample holds a few counts of this clone. The V and J genes are TRBV12-3 or TRBV12-4 and TRBJ2-7; the D is unclear. V gave up 1 base and J gave up 2 bases, with 6 bases separating them. The CDR3 loop spans 13 amino acids. CDR3 residues: CASSLGQTYEQYF. As DNA, the CDR3 is TGTGCCAGCAGTTTAGGGCAGACCTACGAGCAGTACTTC.

The chain has TRBV2 and TRBJ2-5; maybe TRBD1 (6 bases). Trimming removed 4 bases at V and 5 bases at J, with 11 bases between. Germline assignment: CDR1 SNHLY and CDR2 FYNNEI. There are 13 residues in the CDR3. The chain's CDR3 is CASSGGLDETQYF. As DNA, the CDR3 is TGTGCCAGCAGTGGGGGGCTAGACGAGACCCAGTACTTC.

The chain recombines TRBV9 with TRBJ2-5; 8 nucleotides match TRBD1. Germline-derived CDR1 and CDR2 are SGDLS and YYNGEE. The CDR3 extends over 14 amino acids. Trimming removed 4 bases from V and 4 bases from J; junction bases left unmatched: 6. DNA of the CDR3: TGTGCCAGCAGCCTTGGACAGGGAACAGAGACCCAGTACTTC. It encodes CASSLGQGTETQYF.

The chain uses TRBV2 and TRBJ2-1, with D maybe TRBD2 (5 bases). Germline V lookup: CDR1 SNHLY, CDR2 FYNNEI. With 3 bases removed from V and 0 bases from J, the gap between germline ends came to 9 bases. CDR3 length: 15 residues. The CDR3 sequence: CASSEEAISYNEQFF. DNA of the CDR3: TGTGCCAGCAGTGAGGAGGCGATCTCCTACAATGAGCAGTTCTTC.

V gene TRBV19 combines with J gene TRBJ2-7; the D is unclear. Looked up from germline, CDR1 is LNHDA and CDR2 is SQIVND (reference sequence). The CDR3 extends over 11 amino acids. Trimming took off 7 bases at V and 2 bases at J, with 6 bases between the two ends. CDR3 DNA: TGTGCCAGTACTTCAGCCTACGAGCAGTACTTC. It encodes CASTSAYEQYF.

The CDR3 spells CAISEADRALDEQYF. The CDR3, as DNA: TGTGCCATCAGTGAGGCAGACAGGGCCCTCGACGAGCAGTACTTC. This sequence joins TRBV10-3 and TRBJ2-7; TRBD1 matches 7 bases. With 2 bases clipped from V and 5 bases from J, the junction kept 9 bases outside the gene matches. The V gene's germline CDR1 is ENHRY and CDR2 SYGVKD. CDR3 size: 15 residues.

The chain has TRBV7-9 and TRBJ2-1, with D perhaps TRBD1 (6 bases). Trimming took 5 bases from V and 1 from J, leaving 15 bases between them. The CDR3 spans 16 residues. Germline V gene sequence: CDR1 SEHNR, CDR2 FQNEAQ (reference sequence). As DNA, the CDR3 is TGTGCCAGCAGCGGTAGGGACACCGATTCCTACAATGAGCAGTTCTTC. This codes for CASSGRDTDSYNEQFF.

The rearrangement links TRBV2 to TRBJ1-4; D is ambiguous. V lost 4 bases and J lost 2, with 5 bases in between. The CDR3 consists of 13 residues. Germline V gives CDR1 SNHLY, CDR2 FYNNEI. The CDR3 nucleotides read TGTGCCAGCAGTGTCACTACTAATGAAAAACTGTTTTTT. Its protein product is CASSVTTNEKLFF.

This clone appeared a few times. V usage is TRBV6-6 and J usage is TRBJ1-5; 8 nucleotides line up with TRBD1. The CDR3 has 14 residues. The germline CDR1 and CDR2 sequences are MNHNY and SVGAGI (reference sequence). The trim removed 6 bases at V and 6 bases at J, leaving 7 bases unmatched. The CDR3 DNA is TGTGCCAGCAGATTAACAGGGGGAGGTCAGCCCCAGCATTTT. Its protein is CASRLTGGGQPQHF.